This T cell receptor beta chain was documented in a study of blood T cell repertoires in COVID-19. As originally analysed: The assay estimated nucleated cells by amplifying reference gene primers. Assay: immunoSEQ multiplex PCR; the TCRdb copy retains only in-frame clones and omits some. The DNA was the basis for D and trimming; V, J and clone size are from that table. The repertoire holds 490,000 or so clones, with around 87% as singletons. This CDR3 is 15 amino acids long. Germline CDR1 is WNHNN and CDR2 is SYGVQD (reference sequence). Trimming cost V 10 bases and J 5 bases; bases outside gene matches: 15.

The sequencing input was PBMCs or T cells enriched from blood (not recorded which). The clonotype originates from a woman aged 40-49 years who had recovered from COVID-19. The rearrangement joins TRBV10-1 to TRBJ2-7, with 9 bases that match TRBD1. The chain's CDR3 is CATALLGQGIDEQYF. The CDR3, as DNA: TGCGCCACCGCACTCCTAGGACAGGGGATCGACGAGCAGTACTTC.